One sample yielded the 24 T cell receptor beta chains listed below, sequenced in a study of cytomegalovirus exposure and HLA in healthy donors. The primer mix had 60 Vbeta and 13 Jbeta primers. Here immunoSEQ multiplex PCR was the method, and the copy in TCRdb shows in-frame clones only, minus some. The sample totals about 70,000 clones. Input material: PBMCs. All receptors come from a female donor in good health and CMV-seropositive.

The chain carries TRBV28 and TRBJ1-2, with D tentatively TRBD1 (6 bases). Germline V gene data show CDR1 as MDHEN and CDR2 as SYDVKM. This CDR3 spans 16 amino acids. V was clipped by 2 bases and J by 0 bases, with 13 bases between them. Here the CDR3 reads CASSLNTGGPNYGYTF. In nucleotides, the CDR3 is TGTGCCAGCAGTTTAAATACCGGGGGGCCTAACTATGGCTACACCTTC.

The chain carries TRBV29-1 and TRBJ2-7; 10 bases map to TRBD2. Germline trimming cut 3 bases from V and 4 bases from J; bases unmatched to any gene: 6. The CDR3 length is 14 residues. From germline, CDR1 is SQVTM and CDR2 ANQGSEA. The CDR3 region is CSVEGLAGVYEQYF. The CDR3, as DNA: TGCAGCGTTGAGGGTCTAGCGGGAGTTTACGAGCAGTACTTC.

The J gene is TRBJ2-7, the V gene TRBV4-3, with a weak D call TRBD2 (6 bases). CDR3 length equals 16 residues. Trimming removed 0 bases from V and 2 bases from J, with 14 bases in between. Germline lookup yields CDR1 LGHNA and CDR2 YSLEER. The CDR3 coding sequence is TGCGCCAGCAGCCAAGAATGGGGCGGGGAGACCTACGAGCAGTACTTC. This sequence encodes CASSQEWGGETYEQYF.

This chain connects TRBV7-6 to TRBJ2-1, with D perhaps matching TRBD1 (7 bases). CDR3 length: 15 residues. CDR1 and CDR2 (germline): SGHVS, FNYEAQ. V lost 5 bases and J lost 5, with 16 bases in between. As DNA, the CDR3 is TGTGCCAGCAGCCCCCCAGGGGGGTCCCACAATGAGCAGTTCTTC. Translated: CASSPPGGSHNEQFF.

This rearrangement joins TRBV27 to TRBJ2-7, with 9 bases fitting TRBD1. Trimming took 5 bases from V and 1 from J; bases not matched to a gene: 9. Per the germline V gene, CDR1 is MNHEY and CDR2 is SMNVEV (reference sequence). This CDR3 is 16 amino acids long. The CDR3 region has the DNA TGTGCCAGCAGTGGAAAGGTGACAGGGGGGTCCTACGAGCAGTACTTC. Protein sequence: CASSGKVTGGSYEQYF.

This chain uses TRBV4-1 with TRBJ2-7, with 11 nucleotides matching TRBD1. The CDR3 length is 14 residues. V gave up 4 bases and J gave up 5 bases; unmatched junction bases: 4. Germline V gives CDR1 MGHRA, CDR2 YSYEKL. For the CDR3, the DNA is TGCGCCAGCAGCCCGGGACAGGGGGATCACGAGCAGTACTTC. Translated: CASSPGQGDHEQYF.

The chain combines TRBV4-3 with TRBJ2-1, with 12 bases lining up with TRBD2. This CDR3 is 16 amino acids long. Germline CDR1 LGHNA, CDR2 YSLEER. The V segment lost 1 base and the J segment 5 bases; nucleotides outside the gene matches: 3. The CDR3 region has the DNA TGCGCCAGCAGCCAAGTACCTAGCGGGGGGGACAATGAGCAGTTCTTC. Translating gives CASSQVPSGGDNEQFF.

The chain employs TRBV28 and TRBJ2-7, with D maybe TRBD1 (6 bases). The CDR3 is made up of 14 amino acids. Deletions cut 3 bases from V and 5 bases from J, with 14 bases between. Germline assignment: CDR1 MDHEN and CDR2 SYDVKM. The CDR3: CASSFRQEAHEQYF. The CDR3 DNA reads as TGTGCCAGCAGTTTTCGACAGGAGGCCCACGAGCAGTACTTC.

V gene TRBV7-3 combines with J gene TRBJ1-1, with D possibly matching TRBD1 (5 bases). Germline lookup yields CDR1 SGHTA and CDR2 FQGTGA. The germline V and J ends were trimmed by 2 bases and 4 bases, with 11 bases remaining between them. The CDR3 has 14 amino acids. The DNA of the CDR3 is TGTGCCAGCAGCTTACAGGGTAGCGGCACTGAAGCTTTCTTT. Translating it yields CASSLQGSGTEAFF.

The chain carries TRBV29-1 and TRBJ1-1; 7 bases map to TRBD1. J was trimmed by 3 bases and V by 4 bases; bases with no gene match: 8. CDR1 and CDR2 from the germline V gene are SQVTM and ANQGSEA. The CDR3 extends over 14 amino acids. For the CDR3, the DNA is TGCAGCGTTGTGCGACAGGGCAAGGACACTGAAGCTTTCTTT. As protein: CSVVRQGKDTEAFF.

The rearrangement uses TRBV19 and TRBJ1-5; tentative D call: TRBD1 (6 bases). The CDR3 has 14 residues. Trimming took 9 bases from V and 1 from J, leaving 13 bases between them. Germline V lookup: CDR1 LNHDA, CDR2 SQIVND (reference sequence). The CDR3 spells CASGGGGSNQPQHF. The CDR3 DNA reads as TGTGCCAGCGGAGGGGGAGGGAGCAATCAGCCCCAGCATTTT. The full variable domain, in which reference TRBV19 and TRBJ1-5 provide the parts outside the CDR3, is DGGITQSPKYLFRKEGQNVTLSCEQNLNHDAMYWYRQDPGQGLRLIYYSQIVNDFQKGDIAEGYSVSREKKESFPLTVTSAQKNPTAFYLCASGGGGSNQPQHFGDGTRLSIL.

CDR3 protein: CAWSWGLELFIEQFF. In DNA form, the CDR3 reads TGTGCCTGGAGTTGGGGACTAGAGCTTTTCATTGAGCAGTTCTTC. This chain links TRBV30 with TRBJ2-1, with 8 positions matching TRBD2. Germline V gene data show CDR1 as GTSNPN and CDR2 as SVGIG (reference sequence). There are 15 residues in the CDR3. The trim removed 2 bases at V and 9 bases at J, leaving 12 bases unmatched.

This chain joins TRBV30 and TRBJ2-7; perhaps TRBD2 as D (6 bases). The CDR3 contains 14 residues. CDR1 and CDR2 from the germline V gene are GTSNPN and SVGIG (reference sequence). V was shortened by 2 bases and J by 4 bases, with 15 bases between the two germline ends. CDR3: CAWSRGGKGYEQYF. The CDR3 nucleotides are TGTGCCTGGAGTAGAGGAGGGAAAGGGTACGAGCAGTACTTC.

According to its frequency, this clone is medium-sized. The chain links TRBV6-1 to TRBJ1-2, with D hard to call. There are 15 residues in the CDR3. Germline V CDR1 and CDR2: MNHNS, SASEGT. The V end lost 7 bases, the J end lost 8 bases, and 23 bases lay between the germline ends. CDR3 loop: CASKTSGETSRGYTF. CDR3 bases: TGTGCCAGCAAAACCTCCGGGGAGACGTCGAGGGGCTACACCTTC.

The CDR3 spells CASSYSPDTYEQYF. In nucleotides, the CDR3 is TGTGCCAGCAGTTACTCACCGGACACCTACGAGCAGTACTTC. The V and J genes are TRBV6-6 and TRBJ2-7, with a possible D match to TRBD1 (5 bases). V lost 0 bases, J lost 2 bases, and 8 bases lay in between. The CDR3 sequence is 14 residues long. Germline assignment: CDR1 MNHNY and CDR2 SVGAGI (reference sequence).

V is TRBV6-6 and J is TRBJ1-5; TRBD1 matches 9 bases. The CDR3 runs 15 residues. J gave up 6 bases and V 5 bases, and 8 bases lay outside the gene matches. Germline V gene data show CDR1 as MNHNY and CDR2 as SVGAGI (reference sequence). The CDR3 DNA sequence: TGTGCCAGCAGTAGGACAGGGGATATGGCTCAGCCCCAGCATTTT. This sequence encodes CASSRTGDMAQPQHF.

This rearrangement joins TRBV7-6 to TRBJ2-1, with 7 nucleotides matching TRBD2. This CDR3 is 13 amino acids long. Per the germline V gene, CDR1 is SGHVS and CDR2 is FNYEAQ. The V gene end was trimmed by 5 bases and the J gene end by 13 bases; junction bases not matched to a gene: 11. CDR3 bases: TGTGCCAGCAGCAAGAATGATCGACTAGCTCAGTTCTTC. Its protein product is CASSKNDRLAQFF.

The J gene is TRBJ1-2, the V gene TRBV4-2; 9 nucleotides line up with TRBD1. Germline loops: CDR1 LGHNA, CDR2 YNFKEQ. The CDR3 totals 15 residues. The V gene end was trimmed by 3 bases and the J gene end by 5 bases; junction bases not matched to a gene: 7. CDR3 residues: CASSQETGGVYGYTF. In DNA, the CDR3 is TGTGCCAGCAGCCAGGAAACAGGGGGCGTTTATGGCTACACCTTC.

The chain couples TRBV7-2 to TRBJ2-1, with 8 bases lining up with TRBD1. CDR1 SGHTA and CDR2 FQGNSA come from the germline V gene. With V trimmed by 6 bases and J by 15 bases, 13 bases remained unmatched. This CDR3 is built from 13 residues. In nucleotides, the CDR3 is TGTGCCAGCAGTTTAATCCGACAGGGGAACCTGTTCTTC. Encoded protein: CASSLIRQGNLFF.

CDR3 coding DNA: TGCGCCAGCAGCCACAACCGGGACAGGGGATACGAGCAGTACTTC. Translated, it gives CASSHNRDRGYEQYF. This chain uses TRBV4-1 with TRBJ2-7; TRBD1 matches 10 bases. The V and J ends lost 3 bases and 4 bases, in that order; junction bases with no gene match: 6. Germline V lookup: CDR1 MGHRA, CDR2 YSYEKL. The CDR3 loop spans 15 amino acids.

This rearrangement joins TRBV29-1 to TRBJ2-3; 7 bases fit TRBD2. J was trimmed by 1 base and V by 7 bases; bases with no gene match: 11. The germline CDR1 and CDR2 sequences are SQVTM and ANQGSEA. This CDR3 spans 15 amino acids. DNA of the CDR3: TGCAGCGGTACCTGGCGGGAGTTTGGCACAGATACGCAGTATTTT. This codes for CSGTWREFGTDTQYF.

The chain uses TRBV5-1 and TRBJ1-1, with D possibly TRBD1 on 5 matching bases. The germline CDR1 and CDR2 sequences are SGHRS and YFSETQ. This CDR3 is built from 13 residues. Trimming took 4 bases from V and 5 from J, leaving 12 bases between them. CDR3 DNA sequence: TGCGCCAGCAGCCCGGCGGGGGGGACTGAAGCTTTCTTT. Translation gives CASSPAGGTEAFF.

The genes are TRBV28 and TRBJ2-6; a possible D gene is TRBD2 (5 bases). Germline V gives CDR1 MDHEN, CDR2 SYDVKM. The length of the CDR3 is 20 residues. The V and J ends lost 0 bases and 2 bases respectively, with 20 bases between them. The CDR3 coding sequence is TGTGCCAGCAGTTTATGGGGCGGACTCTATTCGGTTACTGGGGCCAACGTCCTGACTTTC. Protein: CASSLWGGLYSVTGANVLTF. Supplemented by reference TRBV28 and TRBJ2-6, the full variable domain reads DVKVTQSSRYLVKRTGEKVFLECVQDMDHENMFWYRQDPGLGLRLIYFSYDVKMKEKGDIPEGYSVSREKKERFSLILESASTNQTSMYLCASSLWGGLYSVTGANVLTFGAGSRLTVL.

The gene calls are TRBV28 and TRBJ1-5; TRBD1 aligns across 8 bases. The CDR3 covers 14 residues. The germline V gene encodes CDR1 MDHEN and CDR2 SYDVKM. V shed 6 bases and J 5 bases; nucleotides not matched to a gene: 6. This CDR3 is CASSRGTGHQPQHF. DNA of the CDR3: TGTGCCAGCAGCCGTGGGACAGGTCATCAGCCCCAGCATTTT.